The 6 T cell receptor beta chains in this list originate from one sample, sequenced in a study of shared clonotypes between healthy human individuals. TCRdb's table, derived via immunoSEQ multiplex PCR, lists solely in-frame clones and lacks some. The table has some 630,000 clones, 96% seen once. Terminally differentiated effector memory CD45RA+ cells were excluded from the naive CD8 cells, which were CD45RO-negative and positively selected for CCR7. Sequencing was carried out using naive CD8+ T cells sorted from blood. The receptors were gathered from a young woman in good health.

This chain uses TRBV9 with TRBJ1-4; no definite D call. The ends were cut back, 2 bases at V and 5 bases at J, with 16 bases in the middle. There are 16 residues in the CDR3. Germline V gene lookup returns CDR1 SGDLS and CDR2 YYNGEE. The DNA for the CDR3 is TGTGCCAGCAGCGTTCAAGGGCAATCGCCCAATGAAAAACTGTTTTTT. Translating it yields CASSVQGQSPNEKLFF.

J is TRBJ1-1 and V is TRBV19, with D possibly TRBD1 on 6 matching bases. Germline V gene data show CDR1 as LNHDA and CDR2 as SQIVND (reference sequence). V lost 6 bases and J lost 1, with 12 bases in between. CDR3 size: 14 residues. This CDR3 reads CASSSAGANTEAFF. CDR3 coding DNA: TGTGCCAGTAGCTCCGCAGGGGCGAACACTGAAGCTTTCTTT.

The chain has TRBV2 and TRBJ1-5; 9 nucleotides agree with TRBD1. With 7 bases clipped from V and 7 bases from J, the junction kept 8 bases outside the gene matches. CDR3 length equals 14 residues. Germline lookup yields CDR1 SNHLY and CDR2 FYNNEI. CDR3 sequence reads: CASTWGQGSQPQHF. The CDR3 nucleotides read TGTGCCAGCACCTGGGGACAGGGAAGCCAGCCCCAGCATTTT.

V gene TRBV5-1 combines with J gene TRBJ2-5; the D is unclear. Germline V CDR1 and CDR2: SGHRS, YFSETQ. This CDR3 is built from 15 residues. Trimming took 0 bases from V and 5 from J, leaving 14 bases between them. In nucleotides, the CDR3 is TGCGCCAGCAGCTTGGTCGGTAGCCTGGCCGAGACCCAGTACTTC. As protein: CASSLVGSLAETQYF.

The V and J genes are TRBV5-1 and TRBJ2-2; 8 nucleotides agree with TRBD1. Germline CDR1 and CDR2: SGHRS and YFSETQ. The ends lost 5 bases at V and 1 base at J; junction bases unmatched: 4. This CDR3 has 15 amino acids. The CDR3 DNA reads TGCGCCAGCAGGGACGGGACAGGGAACACCGGGGAGCTGTTTTTT. It codes for CASRDGTGNTGELFF.

The V call is TRBV4-1, the J call TRBJ2-2; a possible D gene is TRBD2 (5 bases). The CDR3 is 16 amino acids. Trimming pared 1 base from V and 0 bases from J, leaving 9 bases between. The germline V gene encodes CDR1 MGHRA and CDR2 YSYEKL. Written as DNA, the CDR3 is TGCGCCAGCAGCCAAGCGGAACTAGCGAACACCGGGGAGCTGTTTTTT. Translation gives CASSQAELANTGELFF.